This T cell receptor (beta chain) originates from a study of blood T cell repertoires in COVID-19 (dated by TCRdb to 2019 to 2021). Context from the whole study: The collaborator samples originated in the United States, Italy and Spain and spanned the acute and convalescent phases of COVID-19. The prospective study material was composed of cDNA or gDNA derived from T cells, B-cell-depleted T cells, or PBMCs. Deeply sampled blood TCRbeta repertoires from subjects exposed to, actively infected with, or recovered from COVID-19 were included in the dataset. A freely available public database, intended as a resource for researchers studying the immune response to SARS-CoV-2, is where the repertoires were released. The samples were drawn from two sources: the first 160 participants of the ongoing ImmuneRACE study, and fewer than 1,500 subjects contributed by 6 global collaborators. The sample metadata nearly always contained a de-identified subject ID, COVID-19 status, age in years and sex. HLA class I and class II types, where available, came from metadata supplied by the sample provider rather than from assay-based typing. Broader findings and caveats from the paper: How much clinical and demographic metadata was included differed by source and by participant, and the metadata was provided uncurated.

The immunoSEQ Assay, a bias-controlled multiplex PCR, was used to amplify TCRbeta CDR3 regions from genomic DNA. Concerning the study's data processing: The number of nucleated cells in each sample was estimated by amplification of reference gene primers within the assay. Sequence reads were collapsed and filtered to measure the absolute abundance of every unique TCRbeta CDR3 rearrangement. For each sample, productive Simpson clonality was calculated as the square root of Simpson's diversity index over productive rearrangements. As stored in TCRdb, this immuneACCESS dataset retains in-frame rearrangements with V and J assigned. A fraction of the clones does not appear; measured against another copy, unresolved V genes explain less than half of the discrepancy, and the remainder lacks a known reason. V and J calls and clone size are given by that table; D and trimming were obtained from the DNA. In all, the sample holds almost 200,000 clones, and about 89% of those were seen once. The biggest ten clones account for about 8.8% of the sample.

As for this clone: This receptor's antigen is unknown. Nothing much larger sits one base from this clone, and base qualities are not available.

In the prospective study, participants were about 18 to 100 years old, resided in around 25 geographic areas of the United States, and were enrolled through a virtual design. Cohort assignment in the prospective study relied on participant-reported clinical history from a screening survey and a study questionnaire. Recovered participants in ImmuneRACE Cohort 3 were defined by two consecutive negative NP/OP PCR tests, clearance by a healthcare professional, or resolution of symptoms. In the prospective study, mobile phlebotomists collected whole blood, serum and a nasopharyngeal or oropharyngeal swab from each participant. Participants in the prospective study had the option to provide additional blood draws and questionnaires over a roughly 2-month period. Blood samples from the prospective study were shipped frozen or at room temperature prior to DNA extraction. The CDR3 covers 16 residues, taking in both the cysteine and the phenylalanine. The retained sequence is limited to the CDR3, 48 bases, with the frame set at the first base. V loses 1 base, J loses 0 bases, and the germline ends lie 13 bases apart. Per the germline V gene (reference sequence), SGHNT is the CDR1 and YYREEE is the CDR2.

This chain is built from TRBV5-4 and TRBJ1-1, and the D gene may be TRBD1, 6 bases matching. The source is a woman between 18 and 29 years old who had recovered from COVID-19. The material sequenced was PBMCs or T cells enriched from blood (not recorded which). DNA sequence: TGTGCCAGCAGCTTGTGGCAGGGGTCAATGAACACTGAAGCTTTCTTT. The resulting protein is CASSLWQGSMNTEAFF.